This T cell receptor beta chain was identified during a study of technical replicates of blood from a few donors. Generated by immunoSEQ multiplex PCR, the TCRdb table keeps only in-frame clones and is missing some. This table has 70,000 to 85,000 clones, 97% appearing once. Germline CDR1 is MNHNS and CDR2 is SASEGT. This CDR3 comprises 14 residues. V lost 9 bases to trimming and J lost 5 bases; unmatched junction nucleotides: 6. The sequencing input was T cells isolated from PBMCs. The chain employs TRBV6-1 and TRBJ2-2; 10 positions match TRBD2. This TCR came from a human donor in good health. CDR3 nucleotide sequence: TGTGCCAGTGGGCCGGGACTAGCGACCGGGGAGCTGTTTTTT. The encoded protein is CASGPGLATGELFF.